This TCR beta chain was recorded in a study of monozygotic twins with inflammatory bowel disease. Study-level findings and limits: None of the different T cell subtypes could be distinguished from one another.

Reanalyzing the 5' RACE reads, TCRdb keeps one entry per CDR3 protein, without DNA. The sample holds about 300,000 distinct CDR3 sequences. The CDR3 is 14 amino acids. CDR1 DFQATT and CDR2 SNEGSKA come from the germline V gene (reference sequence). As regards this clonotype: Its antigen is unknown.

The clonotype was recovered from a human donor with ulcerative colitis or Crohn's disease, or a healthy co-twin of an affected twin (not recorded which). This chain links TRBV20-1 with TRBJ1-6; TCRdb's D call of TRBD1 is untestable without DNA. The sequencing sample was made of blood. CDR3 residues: CSAPPGTASSPLHF.